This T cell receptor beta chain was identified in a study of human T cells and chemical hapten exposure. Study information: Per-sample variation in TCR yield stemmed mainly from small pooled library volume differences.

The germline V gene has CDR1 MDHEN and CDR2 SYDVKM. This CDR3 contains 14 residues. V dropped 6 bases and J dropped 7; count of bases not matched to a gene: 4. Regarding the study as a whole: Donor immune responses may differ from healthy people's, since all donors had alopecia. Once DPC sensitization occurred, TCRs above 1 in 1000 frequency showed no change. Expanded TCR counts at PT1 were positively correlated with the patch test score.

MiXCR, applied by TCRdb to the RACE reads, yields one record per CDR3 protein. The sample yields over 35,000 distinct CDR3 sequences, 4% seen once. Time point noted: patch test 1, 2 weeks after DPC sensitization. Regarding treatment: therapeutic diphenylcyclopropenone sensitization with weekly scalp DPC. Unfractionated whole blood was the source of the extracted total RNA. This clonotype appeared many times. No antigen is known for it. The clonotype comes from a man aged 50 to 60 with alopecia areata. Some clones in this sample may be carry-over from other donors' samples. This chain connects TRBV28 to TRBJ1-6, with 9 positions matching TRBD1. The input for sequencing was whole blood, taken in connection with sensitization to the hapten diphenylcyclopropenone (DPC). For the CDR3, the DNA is TGTGCCAGCAGCCCAGGACAGGGGAATTCACCCCTCCACTTT. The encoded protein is CASSPGQGNSPLHF.